Sequencing of this T cell receptor (beta chain) was carried out in a study of graft-versus-host responses after intestinal transplantation. Turning to the study itself: Multivisceral, liver-intestinal, or isolated intestinal transplants were performed in recipients. Uniformly, recipients were administered anti-thymocyte globulin induction with subsequent tacrolimus and steroids for around 3 years.

Repertoires were generated with immunoSEQ multiplex PCR, while TCRdb's copy carries only in-frame clones and drops some. This table holds around 23,000 clones, around 94% found once. Note on this clone: Its cognate antigen is unknown.

General study points: Early after transplant, HvG clones declined as circulating GvH clones peaked.

This specimen consisted of PBMCs, obtained roughly 32 days after intestinal transplant. This clonotype originated in a human patient who received an intestinal transplant, so some T cells may come from the graft donor.

DNA for the CDR3: TGTGCCATCAGTGGAGGGGGGACAGGGGTGAATGAGCAGTTCTTC. This codes for CAISGGGTGVNEQFF. The rearrangement joins TRBV10-3 to TRBJ2-1, with TRBD1 identical over 10 bases. The junction had 7 bases not matched to a gene; V was cut back by 4 bases and J by 7 bases. The V gene's germline CDR1 is ENHRY and CDR2 SYGVKD. The length of the CDR3 is 15 residues.